This T cell receptor beta chain derives from a study of CD8 T cells in Susac syndrome. Germline CDR1 SNHLY, CDR2 FYNNEI. Trimming removed 7 bases from V and 5 bases from J; junction bases left unmatched: 18. The CDR3 has 17 residues. Reverse transcription of 0.5 to 1 ug RNA used random hexamers. Amplification of TCR beta CDR3 spanned 54 Vbeta and 13 Jbeta via immunoSEQ multiplex PCR. From the immunoSEQ multiplex PCR reads, TCRdb called clonotypes with MiXCR, one entry per CDR3 protein. The table lists some 450,000 distinct CDR3 sequences, more than 80% of them singletons. As for this clonotype: What it recognizes is unknown.

General study findings and limits: Acknowledgment was made by the study that its TCR sequencing and HLA analysis involved a relatively small number of individuals.

CD8+ and CD4+ T cells circulating in blood were sequenced for TCR beta. The multiple sclerosis control cohort comprised treatment-naive individuals presenting with stable or active relapsing-remitting disease. The clonotype comes from a human donor with multiple sclerosis. The chain recombines TRBV2 with TRBJ1-1; 8 nucleotides align to TRBD1. Sequencing was done on a sample of CD8+ T cells from PBMCs. CDR3 residues: CASTLSTGGGARTEAFF. Written as DNA, the CDR3 is TGTGCCAGCACCCTAAGTACAGGGGGGGGTGCGAGAACTGAAGCTTTCTTT.